This T cell receptor beta chain was identified during a study of blood T cell repertoires in COVID-19. As handled by the study authors: It was from reference gene primer amplification that nucleated cell counts were estimated. Sequencing used immunoSEQ multiplex PCR; TCRdb keeps in-frame clones, though not all of them. The V and J calls and clone size were taken over from that table, and D and trimming were inferred from the DNA. The sample includes some 130,000 clones, around 80% of them seen just once. Germline-derived CDR1 and CDR2 are SGHTA and FQGNSA. Trimming took 6 bases from V and 5 from J; bases not matched to a gene: 11. The CDR3 runs 16 residues.

Sequenced input: peripheral blood. V is TRBV7-2 and J is TRBJ1-4; 8 nucleotides agree with TRBD1. The TCR was taken from a man in his sixties or seventies with acute or convalescent COVID-19. The CDR3 reads CASRFTPGTGNEKLFF. Here the CDR3 DNA reads TGTGCCAGCAGGTTTACCCCCGGGACAGGAAATGAAAAACTGTTTTTT.